A single sample is the source of the 32 T cell receptor beta chains below, sequenced in a study of spatial heterogeneity in lung cancer. Findings of the study overall: The number of expanded tumor alpha and beta chains correlated with mutation number.

These receptors are not linked to any known antigen. Time point indicated: sample taken at primary tumor resection. TCRdb analysed the 5' RACE reads with MiXCR anew, one entry per CDR3 protein. In the table there are 14,000 or so distinct CDR3 sequences, 4.7% of which are singletons. Sequencing used lung tumor tissue, obtained at surgery. Source of these receptors: a female donor with early-stage non-small cell lung cancer.

This clonotype was recorded at least ten times. A library made for alpha chains picked up this beta chain off target, so its size means little. The chain employs TRBV7-9 and TRBJ1-2; the D gene is possibly TRBD1 (5 bases). V was shortened by 3 bases and J by 5 bases, with 16 bases between the two germline ends. The germline V gene encodes CDR1 SEHNR and CDR2 FQNEAQ (reference sequence). The CDR3 runs to 15 residues. In nucleotides, the CDR3 is TGTGCCAGCAGCTTTGACAGCCCCCGGCGGTATGGCTACACCTTC. It specifies CASSFDSPRRYGYTF.

Only a few counts were recorded for this clonotype. This beta chain lies outside the target of a library built for alpha chains; its clone size means little. The chain couples TRBV7-8 to TRBJ2-7; 7 positions match TRBD1. Trimming took 5 bases from V and 10 from J; bases not matched to a gene: 8. Germline V gives CDR1 SGHVS, CDR2 FQNEAQ. The length of the CDR3 is 12 residues. CDR3 residues: CASSPQTGQQYF. The DNA of the CDR3 is TGTGCCAGCAGCCCCCAGACAGGGCAACAGTACTTC.

This clonotype has a count of ten or more. Being off target in a library aimed at alpha chains, this beta chain has a size of little meaning. V gene TRBV2 combines with J gene TRBJ1-1; D unclear. Between the trimmed V and J ends, which lost 4 bases and 5 bases, there was a span of 11 bases. The CDR3 sequence is 13 residues long. The germline V gene encodes CDR1 SNHLY and CDR2 FYNNEI. The CDR3 loop reads CASSGEGRTEAFF. In DNA form, the CDR3 reads TGTGCCAGCAGTGGGGAGGGTCGGACTGAAGCTTTCTTT.

This clonotype was seen repeatedly, ten times or more. Since it is a stray read in a library aimed at alpha chains, this beta chain has a size that is not meaningful. The gene calls are TRBV2 and TRBJ1-2; D is perhaps TRBD1 (5 bases). This CDR3 has 12 residues. CDR1 is SNHLY, CDR2 FYNNEI, per germline. V was clipped by 5 bases and J by 7 bases, with 11 bases between them. The DNA for the CDR3 is TGTGCCAGCAGTTACATGAGGGGTGGCTACACCTTC. Translated: CASSYMRGGYTF.

This clonotype was observed at least ten times. This beta chain is a stray read from a library made for alpha chains; its abundance is not meaningful. The chain employs TRBV5-1 and TRBJ1-1; no clear D gene. From germline, CDR1 is SGHRS and CDR2 YFSETQ. Trimming took 0 bases from V and 1 from J, leaving 7 bases between them. The CDR3 is 14 amino acids. The CDR3 DNA follows: TGCGCCAGCAGCTTGGAAATGGGGAACACTGAAGCTTTCTTT. It codes for CASSLEMGNTEAFF.

Many counts were recorded for this clonotype. Within a library made for alpha chains, this beta chain is off target, and its count is uninformative. V is TRBV24-1 and J is TRBJ1-2; the D gene is possibly TRBD1 (6 bases). The CDR3 contains 13 residues. V dropped 5 bases and J dropped 7 bases, with 13 bases sitting between them. The germline V gene has CDR1 KGHDR and CDR2 SFDVKD. The CDR3 DNA follows: TGTGCCACCAGTGTTGGAACAGGGTTTGGCTACACCTTC. Translating it yields CATSVGTGFGYTF.

This clonotype has just a few counts. Since it is a stray read in a library aimed at alpha chains, this beta chain has a size that is not meaningful. The gene calls are TRBV20-1 and TRBJ2-2, with a weak D call TRBD2 (5 bases). This CDR3 has 15 residues. CDR1 is DFQATT and CDR2 is SNEGSKA in the germline V gene (reference sequence). Trimming left V 0 bases short and J 4 bases short, with 12 bases between. In DNA, the CDR3 is TGCAGTGCTAGAGAGATGGCCGCGGGCACCGGGGAGCTGTTTTTT. Translation: CSAREMAAGTGELFF.

This clonotype was recorded many times. For a library built for alpha chains, this beta chain is a stray read; little rests on its size. The rearrangement joins TRBV29-1 to TRBJ2-7; D might be TRBD1 or TRBD2, each matching 5 bases. Germline V gene sequence: CDR1 SQVTM, CDR2 ANQGSEA. The CDR3 extends over 15 amino acids. V lost 5 bases and J lost 2, with 19 bases in between. The CDR3 nucleotides read TGCAGCGTTTGGGCCGGGGCTGGAAGAGCCTACGAGCAGTACTTC. Translation: CSVWAGAGRAYEQYF.

By share, this clonotype counts as medium-sized (0.01 to 0.1%). Because this beta chain is a stray read in a library intended to capture alpha chains, its abundance should not be given much weight. V and J are TRBV6-5 and TRBJ2-7; D remains unclear. The ends were cut back, 2 bases at V and 4 bases at J, with 9 bases in the middle. The germline V gene has CDR1 MNHEY and CDR2 SVGAGI. This CDR3 is built from 13 residues. The CDR3 DNA follows: TGTGCCAGCAGTTACAGGGTGGGTTACGAGCAGTACTTC. This sequence encodes CASSYRVGYEQYF.

This clonotype was counted many times. Within a library made for alpha chains, this beta chain is off target, and its count is uninformative. V is TRBV5-1 and J is TRBJ2-3; no clear D gene. This CDR3 is built from 12 residues. Trimming removed 2 bases from V and 0 bases from J, with 1 base in between. Germline CDR1 and CDR2: SGHRS and YFSETQ. CDR3 nucleotides: TGCGCCAGCAGCTTAAGCACAGATACGCAGTATTTT. This encodes CASSLSTDTQYF.

This clonotype came up a few times. This beta chain came through as a stray read in a library set up for alpha chains, and its size says little. The V gene is TRBV10-3, the J gene TRBJ2-7; the match to TRBD1 covers 7 bases. The germline gives CDR1 ENHRY, CDR2 SYGVKD. The junction had 4 bases not matched to a gene; V was cut back by 5 bases and J by 3 bases. CDR3 size: 13 residues. CDR3 coding DNA: TGTGCCATCAGTTCTGCAGGGGGCTACGAGCAGTACTTC. Its protein is CAISSAGGYEQYF.

Ten or more counts support this clonotype. This beta chain came through as a stray read in a library set up for alpha chains, and its size says little. V gene TRBV4-1 combines with J gene TRBJ2-3; TRBD1 matches at 7 bases. Germline V lookup: CDR1 MGHRA, CDR2 YSYEKL. The CDR3 covers 16 residues. After removal of 3 bases from V and 1 base from J, the junction contained 7 bases not matched to a gene. This CDR3 reads CASSQRQGWGTDTQYF. The CDR3 DNA is TGCGCCAGCAGCCAGAGACAGGGTTGGGGCACAGATACGCAGTATTTT.

This clonotype has a count of ten or more. Because this beta chain is a stray read in a library intended to capture alpha chains, its abundance should not be given much weight. The V gene is TRBV6-2 or TRBV6-3, the J gene TRBJ2-4, with 7 positions matching TRBD1. After removal of 6 bases from V and 7 bases from J, the junction contained 9 bases not matched to a gene. The CDR3 covers 14 residues. The V gene's germline CDR1 is MNHEY and CDR2 SVGEGT. This CDR3 reads CASSSPTGANIQYF. The DNA for the CDR3 is TGTGCCAGCAGCAGCCCCACAGGGGCTAACATTCAGTACTTC.

By its share, this clonotype is medium-sized. This beta chain appears as a stray read in a library generated for alpha chains; its size is not informative. The J gene is TRBJ1-4, the V gene TRBV20-1, with D possibly TRBD1 on 5 matching bases. Trimming removed 6 bases from V and 3 bases from J, with 14 bases in between. The CDR3 loop spans 14 amino acids. Per germline, CDR1 DFQATT and CDR2 SNEGSKA (reference sequence). CDR3 in amino acids: CSAPPGRSNEKLFF. CDR3 DNA: TGCAGTGCACCACCAGGGAGGTCTAATGAAAAACTGTTTTTT.

This clonotype was counted between two and nine times. This beta chain slipped into a library made for alpha chains as a stray read, so its size is not meaningful. The gene calls are TRBV7-9 and TRBJ2-2; D ambiguous. The V gene's germline CDR1 is SEHNR and CDR2 FQNEAQ (reference sequence). The CDR3 is 13 residues long. V was pared by 5 bases and J by 6 bases, with 10 bases between. CDR3 loop: CASSNLQPGELFF. As DNA, the CDR3 is TGTGCCAGCAGCAACCTCCAACCCGGGGAGCTGTTTTTT.

This clonotype was seen many times. This beta chain turned up in a library designed for alpha chains; as an off-target read, its abundance says little. CDR3 residues: CASSSSGASYNEQFF. The DNA for the CDR3 is TGTGCCAGCAGTTCAAGCGGGGCCTCCTACAATGAGCAGTTCTTC. The genes are TRBV12-3 or TRBV12-4 and TRBJ2-1; 7 nucleotides align to TRBD2. V lost 4 bases to trimming and J lost 0 bases; unmatched junction nucleotides: 3. This CDR3 contains 15 residues.

This clonotype is medium-sized within its sample. As an off-target read in a library built for alpha chains, this beta chain has a frequency of little significance. The V and J genes are TRBV6-6 and TRBJ2-7; TRBD2 matches at 8 bases. In germline, CDR1 is MNHNY, CDR2 SVGAGI (reference sequence). The CDR3 length is 14 residues. Trimming cost V 6 bases and J 3 bases; bases outside gene matches: 7. CDR3 nucleotides: TGTGCCAGCAGGGCTCGGACTAGCTTCTACGAGCAGTACTTC. Its protein is CASRARTSFYEQYF.

This clonotype has ten or more counts. This beta chain represents an off-target read in a library built for alpha chains; its size is of limited meaning. The chain combines TRBV28 with TRBJ1-6, with D unresolved. Between the trimmed V and J ends, which lost 2 bases and 5 bases, there was a span of 13 bases. Per germline, CDR1 MDHEN and CDR2 SYDVKM. CDR3 size: 16 residues. The CDR3 DNA is TGTGCCAGCAGTTTAATATCTACAAGTAATAATTCACCCCTCCACTTT. Its protein is CASSLISTSNNSPLHF.

This clonotype came up many times. The library was designed around alpha chains, so this beta chain is a stray read whose abundance carries little weight. The J gene is TRBJ1-4, the V gene TRBV5-1, with 7 bases fitting TRBD1. Per germline, CDR1 SGHRS and CDR2 YFSETQ. Losses at the gene ends were 2 bases for V and 0 bases for J; bases not matched to a gene: 10. The CDR3 has 18 residues. This chain's CDR3 is CASSFGGTVGSTNEKLFF. In DNA, the CDR3 is TGCGCCAGCAGCTTCGGAGGGACAGTGGGATCAACTAATGAAAAACTGTTTTTT. Filled out from reference TRBV5-1 and TRBJ1-4, the complete variable domain reads KAGVTQTPRYLIKTRGQQVTLSCSPISGHRSVSWYQQTPGQGLQFLFEYFSETQRNKGNFPGRFSGRQFSNSRSEMNVSTLELGDSALYLCASSFGGTVGSTNEKLFFGSGTQLSVL.

Many counts were recorded for this clonotype. Because this beta chain is a stray read in a library intended to capture alpha chains, its abundance should not be given much weight. The chain uses TRBV7-2 and TRBJ2-3; TRBD2 agrees at 7 bases. The CDR3 contains 15 residues. Germline V gene sequence: CDR1 SGHTA, CDR2 FQGNSA. The ends lost 5 bases at V and 5 bases at J; junction bases unmatched: 10. CDR3 loop: CASSIGLGWQDTQYF. The CDR3, as DNA: TGTGCCAGCAGCATTGGACTAGGTTGGCAAGATACGCAGTATTTT.

Of note for this clonotype: This beta chain is an off-target read within a library intended for alpha chains, so its frequency means little. This rearrangement joins TRBV10-2 to TRBJ1-6, with D maybe TRBD1 (5 bases). CDR3 length: 15 residues. V dropped 10 bases and J dropped 7 bases, with 20 bases sitting between them. CDR1 and CDR2 from the germline V gene are WSHSY and SAAADI. As DNA, the CDR3 is TGCGCCACCTCTGGGAGAGGGACGGGAAATTCACCCCTCCACTTT. This translates into CATSGRGTGNSPLHF.

This clonotype occurred many times. This beta chain is an off-target read within a library intended for alpha chains, so its frequency means little. The V gene is TRBV30, the J gene TRBJ1-5; D is undetermined. Germline CDR1 and CDR2: GTSNPN and SVGIG (reference sequence). Trimming removed 7 bases from V and 5 bases from J, with 15 bases in between. This CDR3 comprises 13 residues. The CDR3 bases are TGTGCCTACTCGGGCTCGATAGATCAGCCCCAGCATTTT. Residues: CAYSGSIDQPQHF. Looking up the rest from reference TRBV30 and TRBJ1-5 gives the full variable domain: SQTIHQWPATLVQPVGSPLSLECTVEGTSNPNLYWYRQAAGRGLQLLFYSVGIGQISSEVPQNLSASRPQDRQFILSSKKLLLSDSGFYLCAYSGSIDQPQHFGDGTRLSIL.

There are many counts of this clonotype. The library was built for alpha chains, so this beta chain is an off-target read and its size means little. The chain couples TRBV11-2 to TRBJ1-6; D gene unclear. CDR1 SGHAT and CDR2 FQNNGV come from the germline V gene. Trimming cost V 4 bases and J 8 bases, with 12 bases left between them. CDR3 length: 14 amino acids. CDR3 in DNA: TGTGCCAGCAGCTCTAGTATCGCAGATTCACCCCTCCACTTT. Encoded protein: CASSSSIADSPLHF.

Note on this clonotype: A library made for alpha chains picked up this beta chain off target, so its size means little. The V gene is TRBV27, the J gene TRBJ1-1, with unresolved D. Germline V gene data show CDR1 as MNHEY and CDR2 as SMNVEV (reference sequence). The CDR3 is 15 amino acids. V dropped 0 bases and J dropped 4 bases, with 12 bases sitting between them. CDR3 amino acids: CASSLSIQGSTEAFF. CDR3 DNA sequence: TGTGCCAGCAGTTTATCGATTCAAGGGAGCACTGAAGCTTTCTTT.

This clonotype was observed a few times. This beta chain lies outside the target of a library built for alpha chains; its clone size means little. The chain recombines TRBV18 with TRBJ2-5, with unresolved D. The germline V and J ends were trimmed by 2 bases and 5 bases, with 12 bases remaining between them. CDR1 is KGHSH, CDR2 LQKENI, per germline. The length of the CDR3 is 14 residues. Here the CDR3 reads CASSPGSTKETQYF. The CDR3 nucleotides read TGTGCCAGCTCACCAGGGTCAACTAAGGAGACCCAGTACTTC.

This clonotype was recorded at least ten times. Being off target in a library aimed at alpha chains, this beta chain has a size of little meaning. This rearrangement joins TRBV3-1 to TRBJ2-7; D is unclear. CDR1 LGHDT and CDR2 YNNKEL come from the germline V gene (reference sequence). This CDR3 contains 14 residues. Deletions cut 4 bases from V and 2 bases from J, with 12 bases between. The CDR3 coding sequence is TGTGCCAGCAGCCCCTACGGCGGAGCCTACGAGCAGTACTTC. It is translated as CASSPYGGAYEQYF.

This clonotype was observed at least ten times. This beta chain slipped into a library made for alpha chains as a stray read, so its size is not meaningful. The chain combines TRBV6-5 with TRBJ2-3; D remains unclear. The length of the CDR3 is 15 residues. CDR1 and CDR2 from the germline V gene are MNHEY and SVGAGI. The V and J ends lost 3 bases and 0 bases respectively, with 10 bases between them. CDR3 sequence: CASSYGFPSTDTQYF. As DNA, the CDR3 is TGTGCCAGCAGTTATGGCTTTCCAAGCACAGATACGCAGTATTTT.

This clonotype was recorded many times. Being off target in a library aimed at alpha chains, this beta chain has a size of little meaning. The rearrangement joins TRBV7-2 to TRBJ1-6, with 7 bases aligning to TRBD1. With V trimmed by 4 bases and J by 10 bases, 10 bases remained unmatched. Germline V gene lookup returns CDR1 SGHTA and CDR2 FQGNSA. The CDR3 spans 15 residues. The CDR3 loop is CASSSRRGPDSPLHF. DNA for the CDR3: TGTGCCAGCAGCTCCCGTAGGGGGCCGGACTCACCCCTCCACTTT.

There are many counts of this clonotype. This beta chain is off target for a library built for alpha chains, so its abundance means little. The chain combines TRBV5-1 with TRBJ2-5, with 7 bases identical to TRBD1. The germline CDR1 and CDR2 sequences are SGHRS and YFSETQ. V lost 5 bases and J lost 4; bases outside the gene matches: 5. The CDR3 spans 13 residues. In DNA, the CDR3 is TGCGCCAGCAGGGGACAGTCCTCAGAGACCCAGTACTTC. This codes for CASRGQSSETQYF.

This clonotype was recorded at least ten times. This beta chain represents an off-target read in a library built for alpha chains; its size is of limited meaning. This chain uses TRBV20-1 with TRBJ2-2; D call uncertain. Germline assignment: CDR1 DFQATT and CDR2 SNEGSKA (reference sequence). V lost 3 bases and J lost 6, with 17 bases in between. The CDR3 consists of 15 residues. The CDR3 bases are TGCAGTGCTAGTCGAGCTGGCCCCCTCGCCGGGGAGCTGTTTTTT. It codes for CSASRAGPLAGELFF.

This clonotype was recorded many times. This beta chain represents an off-target read in a library built for alpha chains; its size is of limited meaning. This chain connects TRBV13 to TRBJ2-3; 10 nucleotides match TRBD2. J lost 8 bases, V lost 3 bases, and 8 bases had no gene match. The germline V gene encodes CDR1 PRHDT and CDR2 FYEKMQ (reference sequence). CDR3 size: 15 residues. As DNA, the CDR3 is TGTGCCAGCAGCTTCGGACTAGCGGCGGCGGGTACGCAGTATTTT. As protein: CASSFGLAAAGTQYF.

This clonotype was found many times. For a library built for alpha chains, this beta chain is a stray read; little rests on its size. CDR3 nucleotides: TGTGCCAGCAGCTTAGGGGAGCGGGGCAGCTCCTACAATGAGCAGTTCTTC. This sequence encodes CASSLGERGSSYNEQFF. V usage is TRBV7-6 and J usage is TRBJ2-1, with TRBD2 identical over 7 bases. Germline CDR1 is SGHVS and CDR2 is FNYEAQ. J gave up 0 bases and V 1 base, and 6 bases lay outside the gene matches. The CDR3 sequence is 17 residues long.